This T cell receptor beta chain was documented in a study of cytomegalovirus exposure and HLA in healthy donors. This clone was recorded only once. The target antigen is unknown. The study, taken as a whole, reports: Overall, around 160 TCR beta chains were annotated as cytomegalovirus-associated. There was a cluster of highly shared sequence variants that was likely a sequencing artifact.

The V and J ends lost 6 bases and 3 bases respectively, with 15 bases between them. Germline CDR1 and CDR2: MDHEN and SYDVKM. This CDR3 contains 15 residues. Primers for the PCR totalled 60 Vbeta and 13 Jbeta. Produced via immunoSEQ multiplex PCR; TCRdb's table is partial and in-frame only. The data show about 190,000 clones, 70% to 80% seen once. Healthy bone marrow donors made up the donor group. What was sequenced was PBMCs. The sequence was collected from a woman in her thirties in good health and CMV-seropositive. The gene calls are TRBV28 and TRBJ2-4; TRBD2 is a possible D gene (6 bases). CDR3 DNA: TGTGCCAGCAGGGAAACTAGCTGGGACAAAAACATTCAGTACTTC. It specifies CASRETSWDKNIQYF.